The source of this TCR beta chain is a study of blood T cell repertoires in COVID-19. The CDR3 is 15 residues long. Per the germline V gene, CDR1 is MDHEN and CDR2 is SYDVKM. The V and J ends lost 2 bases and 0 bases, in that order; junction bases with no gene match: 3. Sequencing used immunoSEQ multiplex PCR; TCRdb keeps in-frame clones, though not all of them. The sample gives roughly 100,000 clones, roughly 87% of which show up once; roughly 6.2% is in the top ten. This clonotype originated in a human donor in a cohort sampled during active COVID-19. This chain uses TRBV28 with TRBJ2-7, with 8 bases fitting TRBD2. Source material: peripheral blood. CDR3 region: CASSLRREDSYEQYF. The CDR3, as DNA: TGTGCCAGCAGTTTAAGGCGGGAGGACTCCTACGAGCAGTACTTC.